Listed below are T cell receptor beta chains from one sample, sequenced in a study of response to subunit inactivated influenza vaccine. TCRdb analysed the RT-PCR reads with MiXCR anew, one entry per CDR3 protein. The data show roughly 500,000 distinct CDR3 sequences, 16% seen once. Source: CD4+ T cells sorted from PBMCs, taken less than 30 months after vaccination. Every receptor here comes from a man between 50 and 75 years old who received an inactivated influenza vaccine. Both conserved end residues are trimmed from each CDR3. The order of the fields is J gene, CDR3 length, D gene, V gene, CDR3 protein. D genes are given only for firm matches.

TRBJ2-1	12	.	TRBV7-3	ASSLGGTQVEQF
TRBJ1-6	12	TRBD1	TRBV5-1	ASSGGQDNSPLH
TRBJ2-2	16	TRBD2	TRBV2	ASSKSLAGGPNTGELF
TRBJ2-7	13	TRBD2	TRBV6-2/TRBV6-3	ASRLAGGRSYEQY
TRBJ2-3	11	TRBD2	TRBV20-1	SASASGGDTQY
TRBJ2-2	13	.	TRBV5-5	ASSLAGRGSGELF
TRBJ1-1	12	.	TRBV27	ASSLSRRGTEAF
TRBJ2-1	14	TRBD2	TRBV5-1	ASSGTGGASYNEQF
TRBJ1-2	12	TRBD1	TRBV28	ASSSRDRGYGYT
TRBJ1-2	10	.	TRBV12-3/TRBV12-4	ASSPPQGVYT
TRBJ2-1	13	.	TRBV5-1	ASSLAGPNYNEQF
TRBJ2-7	12	.	TRBV4-1	ASSQGWVSYEKY
TRBJ2-1	13	TRBD2	TRBV6-5	ASSYRAGGFGEQF
TRBJ2-3	12	TRBD2	TRBV6-1	ASKSMGLADTQY
TRBJ2-3	12	TRBD2	TRBV24-1	ATKASGLADTQY
TRBJ2-5	12	.	TRBV5-1	ASRQNGGGDTQY
TRBJ2-5	10	.	TRBV20-1	SARVAEETQY
TRBJ1-1	11	TRBD1	TRBV20-1	SASSGERGPAF
TRBJ1-4	12	TRBD1	TRBV6-1	ASSPRQGSEKLF
TRBJ2-5	15	.	TRBV4-3	ASSQVLSPRNQETQY
TRBJ2-7	10	.	TRBV5-1	ASSLEGYEQY
TRBJ1-6	9	.	TRBV20-1	SARGSAPLH
TRBJ1-6	13	.	TRBV20-1	SARTGIPMNSPLH
TRBJ2-1	14	.	TRBV7-8	ASSLRRGISGNEQF
TRBJ2-7	11	.	TRBV12-3/TRBV12-4	ASRQTGFGEQY
TRBJ2-6	15	TRBD1	TRBV4-2	ASSLGQLSSGANVLT
TRBJ2-3	11	.	TRBV5-5	ASSLEATDTQY
TRBJ2-3	13	.	TRBV14	ASSQVLANTDTQY
TRBJ1-5	12	TRBD1	TRBV20-1	SARTTGGYQPQH